These 10 T cell receptor beta chains came from one sample sequenced in a study of blood T cells in healthy people across ages. Through a sample-barcoded 5' primer and a J-beta primer mix, a second PCR was run for 7 to 11 cycles. TCRdb analysed the 5' RACE reads with MiXCR anew, one entry per CDR3 protein. This sample has 450,000 to 700,000 distinct CDR3 sequences, with 27% found just once. The sample consisted of blood. The source of these receptors is a woman aged 70-85 years in good health.

This chain links TRBV20-1 with TRBJ1-2, with D hard to call. V was trimmed by 7 bases and J by 4 bases, leaving 10 bases between them. The CDR3 has 11 amino acids. Germline-derived CDR1 and CDR2 are DFQATT and SNEGSKA (reference sequence). CDR3 in amino acids: CSVSRSYGYTF. CDR3 nucleotides: TGCAGTGTTTCCAGATCCTATGGCTACACCTTC.

The chain employs TRBV7-9 and TRBJ2-7; D is perhaps TRBD1 (6 bases). Germline V CDR1 and CDR2: SEHNR, FQNEAQ (reference sequence). With 6 bases removed from V and 2 bases from J, the gap between germline ends came to 14 bases. This CDR3 has 14 residues. The CDR3 nucleotides are TGTGCCAGCAGTTCCCACGAGGGGGCCTACGAGCAGTACTTC. It codes for CASSSHEGAYEQYF. The full variable domain, rest sourced from reference TRBV7-9 and TRBJ2-7, is DTGVSQNPRHKITKRGQNVTFRCDPISEHNRLYWYRQTLGQGPEFLTYFQNEAQLEKSRLLSDRFSAERPKGSFSTLEIQRTEQGDSAMYLCASSSHEGAYEQYFGPGTRLTVT.

This clonotype was counted between two and nine times. This chain connects TRBV4-2 to TRBJ2-3; no clear D. Germline CDR1 is LGHNA and CDR2 is YNFKEQ. CDR3 size: 16 residues. V was shortened by 5 bases and J by 0 bases, with 15 bases between the two germline ends. DNA of the CDR3: TGTGCCAGCAGCTTGGTGAAGGGTAGGAGCACAGATACGCAGTATTTT. Encoded protein: CASSLVKGRSTDTQYF.

This chain joins TRBV20-1 and TRBJ1-1; D perhaps matches TRBD1 (5 bases). V lost 1 base and J lost 5, with 11 bases in between. The CDR3 is 13 residues long. In germline, CDR1 is DFQATT, CDR2 SNEGSKA (reference sequence). CDR3 residues: CSARGQGGTEAFF. CDR3 in DNA: TGCAGTGCTAGAGGCCAGGGAGGGACTGAAGCTTTCTTT.

This clonotype was counted only a few times. The chain uses TRBV6-2 or TRBV6-3 and TRBJ2-5; D may be TRBD1 (6 bases). Gene TRBJ2-7 matches the end of the DNA better, so the J call may be wrong. CDR1 is MNHEY, CDR2 SVGEGT, per germline. The CDR3 runs to 13 residues. The CDR3 DNA reads TGTGCCAGCAGTTCCAGACAGGCCTACGAGCAGTACTTC. This sequence encodes CASSSRQAYEQYF.

This clonotype has more than one count but fewer than ten. The chain couples TRBV20-1 to TRBJ1-2; 8 positions match TRBD1. V was pared by 3 bases and J by 8 bases, with 11 bases of the junction left unmatched. The CDR3 spans 14 residues. CDR1 and CDR2 (germline): DFQATT, SNEGSKA (reference sequence). The DNA for the CDR3 is TGCAGTGCTAGCCCCAGGGGGCGCGAAGTCGGCTACACCTTC. It yields the protein CSASPRGREVGYTF.

V usage is TRBV7-2 and J usage is TRBJ2-6; a possible D gene is TRBD1 (6 bases). V was trimmed by 5 bases and J by 4 bases, leaving 15 bases between them. Germline V gene data show CDR1 as SGHTA and CDR2 as FQGNSA. The CDR3 spans 16 residues. CDR3 sequence: CASSPTSGAGANVLTF. For the CDR3, the DNA is TGTGCCAGCAGCCCAACGTCAGGGGCCGGGGCCAACGTCCTGACTTTC.

This chain connects TRBV11-2 to TRBJ2-7; D gene unclear. The CDR3 has 14 amino acids. Looked up from germline, CDR1 is SGHAT and CDR2 is FQNNGV. V was pared by 1 base and J by 2 bases, with 9 bases between. CDR3 amino acids: CASSLASLAYEQYF. CDR3 bases: TGTGCCAGCAGCTTAGCCTCCCTAGCCTACGAGCAGTACTTC.

This clonotype was counted a few times. The chain uses TRBV7-2 and TRBJ2-7; D gene unclear. CDR1 SGHTA and CDR2 FQGNSA come from the germline V gene. V lost 4 bases and J 0 bases, leaving 10 bases between the germline ends. The CDR3 is 14 amino acids. The CDR3 sequence is CASSSRGPSYEQYF. In DNA, the CDR3 is TGTGCCAGCAGCTCCCGAGGACCCTCCTACGAGCAGTACTTC. Filled out from reference TRBV7-2 and TRBJ2-7, the complete variable domain reads GAGVSQSPSNKVTEKGKDVELRCDPISGHTALYWYRQSLGQGLEFLIYFQGNSAPDKSGLPSDRFSAERTGGSVSTLTIQRTQQEDSAVYLCASSSRGPSYEQYFGPGTRLTVT.

This chain connects TRBV29-1 to TRBJ2-5; unclear D gene. The DNA end lines up better with TRBJ2-7; the J call may be wrong. CDR1 is SQVTM and CDR2 is ANQGSEA in the germline V gene. The CDR3 has 12 residues. CDR3 sequence: CSVVQSSYEQYF. CDR3 DNA sequence: TGCAGCGTTGTCCAGAGCTCCTACGAGCAGTACTTC.